The sequence of this TCR beta chain was determined in a study of identifying expanded T cells in peripheral blood. Study observations and caveats: Differentially abundant clones: roughly 1.2 between replicates, around 16 at about 13 days, under 25 at four. Clone count variance between approximately two-week samples rose with total template count.

No infections or other immune events were documented during collection. Germline V gives CDR1 SNHLY, CDR2 FYNNEI. The CDR3 length is 14 residues. V lost 6 bases and J 0 bases, leaving 11 bases between the germline ends. As concerns this clone: Its antigen is not identified.

Profiled with immunoSEQ multiplex PCR; TCRdb holds only in-frame clones, not every one. The sample shows around 130,000 clones, approximately 86% of them seen only once. This receptor was taken from a person aged 18 to 69 in good health. The sequencing sample was made of blood. The rearrangement uses TRBV2 and TRBJ1-2; D might be TRBD1 (6 bases). The CDR3 nucleotides are TGTGCCAGCAGGGGATGGACAGCTAACTATGGCTACACCTTC. It codes for CASRGWTANYGYTF.